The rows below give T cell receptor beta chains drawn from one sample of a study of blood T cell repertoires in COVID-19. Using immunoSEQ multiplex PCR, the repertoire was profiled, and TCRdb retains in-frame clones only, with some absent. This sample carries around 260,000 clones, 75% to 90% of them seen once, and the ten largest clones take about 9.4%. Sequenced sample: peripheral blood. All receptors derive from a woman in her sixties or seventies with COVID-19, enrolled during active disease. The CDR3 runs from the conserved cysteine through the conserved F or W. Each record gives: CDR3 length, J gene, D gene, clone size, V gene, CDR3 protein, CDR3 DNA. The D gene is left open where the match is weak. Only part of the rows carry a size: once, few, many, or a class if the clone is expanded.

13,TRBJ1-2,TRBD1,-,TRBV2,CASIQDRGYGYTF,TGTGCCAGCATCCAGGACAGGGGCTATGGCTACACCTTC
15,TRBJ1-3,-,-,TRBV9,CASSLEGASGNTIYF,TGTGCCAGCAGCCTCGAAGGGGCCTCTGGAAACACCATATATTTT
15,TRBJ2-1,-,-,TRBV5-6,CASSPTTTTPNEQFF,TGTGCCAGCAGCCCCACTACTACTACTCCCAATGAGCAGTTCTTC
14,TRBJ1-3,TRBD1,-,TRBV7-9,CASTRTGNDGSIYF,TGTGCCAGCACCCGGACAGGGAACGATGGGTCCATATATTTT
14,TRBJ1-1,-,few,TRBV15,CATSRDLGTSGAFF,TGTGCCACCAGCAGAGATCTGGGGACTTCAGGAGCTTTCTTT
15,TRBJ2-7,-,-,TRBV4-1,CASSQLATPQNEQYF,TGCGCCAGCAGCCAATTGGCAACCCCCCAAAACGAGCAGTACTTC
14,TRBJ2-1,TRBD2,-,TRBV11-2,CASSLRAGGNEQFF,TGTGCCAGCAGCTTAAGGGCGGGAGGCAATGAGCAGTTCTTC
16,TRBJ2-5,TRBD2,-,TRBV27,CASSLRSAGVRETQYF,TGTGCCAGCAGTTTGCGGTCCGCGGGGGTGAGGGAGACCCAGTACTTC
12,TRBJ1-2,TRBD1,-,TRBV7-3,CASSNDRDGYTF,TGTGCCAGCAGCAACGACAGGGACGGCTACACCTTC
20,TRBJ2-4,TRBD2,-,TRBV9,CASSPHVGLAGELAKNIQYF,TGTGCCAGCAGCCCCCACGTGGGACTAGCGGGCGAACTAGCCAAAAACATTCAGTACTTC
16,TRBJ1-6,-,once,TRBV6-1,CASSEGLGAYNSPLHF,TGTGCCAGCAGTGAAGGTTTAGGGGCCTATAATTCACCCCTCCACTTT